What follows describes a single T cell receptor (beta chain). The antigen is not known. Then a second PCR, running about 6 to 12 cycles, was carried out with a sample-barcoded 5' primer and a J-beta primer mix. Each cDNA molecule, via a template-switch adaptor with 12 random nucleotides, was tagged. Each CDR3 protein gets one entry after TCRdb re-called the 5' RACE reads with MiXCR. The sample lists approximately 2,000,000 distinct CDR3 sequences, roughly two fifths occurring once. This record belongs to a study of blood T cells in healthy people across ages. General study points: Percentage of naive T cells showed a strong correlation with TCR beta diversity. Reliance upon unsorted PBMCs precluded definitive naive versus antigen-experienced comparison.

This clonotype was sampled from a human donor in good health. The sequencing input was blood.

The CDR3 is CASSPKGGQGTSGHEQYF. The CDR3 DNA reads TGTGCCAGCAGCCCAAAGGGGGGGCAGGGCACCTCAGGCCACGAGCAGTACTTC. The chain recombines TRBV7-9 with TRBJ2-5, with a weak D call TRBD2 (7 bases). TRBJ2-7 explains the end of the DNA better; the J call may be wrong. The CDR3 contains 18 residues. From germline, CDR1 is SEHNR and CDR2 FQNEAQ (reference sequence).